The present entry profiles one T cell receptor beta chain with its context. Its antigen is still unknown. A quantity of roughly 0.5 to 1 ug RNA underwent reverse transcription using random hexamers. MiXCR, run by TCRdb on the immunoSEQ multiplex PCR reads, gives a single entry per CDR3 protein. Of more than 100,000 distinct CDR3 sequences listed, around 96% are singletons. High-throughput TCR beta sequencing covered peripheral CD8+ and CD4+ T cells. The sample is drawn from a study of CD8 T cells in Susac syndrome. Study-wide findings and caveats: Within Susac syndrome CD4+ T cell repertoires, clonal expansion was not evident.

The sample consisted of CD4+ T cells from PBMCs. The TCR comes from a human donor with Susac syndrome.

The chain's CDR3 is CASSPELAGTQYF. CDR3 nucleotide sequence: TGTGCCAGCAGCCCGGAACTAGCGGGTACGCAGTATTTT. The chain links TRBV6-6 to TRBJ2-3; 9 bases are shared with TRBD2. Germline loops: CDR1 MNHNY, CDR2 SVGAGI (reference sequence). With 6 bases clipped from V and 8 bases from J, the junction kept 6 bases outside the gene matches. The CDR3 totals 13 residues.